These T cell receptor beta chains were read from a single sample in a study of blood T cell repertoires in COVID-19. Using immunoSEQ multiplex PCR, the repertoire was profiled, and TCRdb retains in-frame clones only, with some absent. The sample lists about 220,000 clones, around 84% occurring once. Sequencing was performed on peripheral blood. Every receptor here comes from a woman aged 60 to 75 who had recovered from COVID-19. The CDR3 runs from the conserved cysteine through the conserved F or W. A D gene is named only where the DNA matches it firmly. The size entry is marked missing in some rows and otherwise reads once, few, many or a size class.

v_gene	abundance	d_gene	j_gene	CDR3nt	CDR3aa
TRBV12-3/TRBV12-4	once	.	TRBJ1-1	TGTGCCAGCAGTTTCGGGACAACCACTGAAGCTTTCTTT	CASSFGTTTEAFF
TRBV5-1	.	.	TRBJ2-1	TGCGCCAGCAGCTCCGGGGGGCCTTACAATGAGCAGTTCTTC	CASSSGGPYNEQFF
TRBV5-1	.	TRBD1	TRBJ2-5	TGCGCCAGCAGCTTGGCCGGGACAGGCGAAGAGACCCAGTACTTC	CASSLAGTGEETQYF
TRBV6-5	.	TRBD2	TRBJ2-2	TGTGCCAGCAGTTACAGTCTAGCGGGGGCTGCTGGGGAGCTGTTTTTT	CASSYSLAGAAGELFF
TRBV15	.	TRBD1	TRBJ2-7	TGTGCCACCAGCAGAGATGGTTCCGGGACAGGGTGGGACGAGCAGTACTTC	CATSRDGSGTGWDEQYF
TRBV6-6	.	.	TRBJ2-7	TGTGCCAGCAGTTACCGACAAGAGAAGCAGTACTTC	CASSYRQEKQYF
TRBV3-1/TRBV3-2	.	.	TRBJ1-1	TGTGCCAGCAGCCAAGCCCGAGCTGAAGCTTTCTTT	CASSQARAEAFF
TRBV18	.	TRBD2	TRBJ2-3	TGTGCCAGCTCATCTAGCGGGGCTTCTAGCACAGATACGCAGTATTTT	CASSSSGASSTDTQYF
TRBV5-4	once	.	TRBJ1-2	TGTGCCAGCAGCTTGGACCGGGTCCCTCTGGGCTACACCTTC	CASSLDRVPLGYTF
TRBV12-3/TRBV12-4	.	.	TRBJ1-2	TGTGCCAGCAGTTTACAGGGTGACTATGGCTACACCTTC	CASSLQGDYGYTF
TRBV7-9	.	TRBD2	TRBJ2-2	TGTGCCAGCAGCTTCCCTAGCGGGGGGTTCGCCGGGGAGCTGTTTTTT	CASSFPSGGFAGELFF
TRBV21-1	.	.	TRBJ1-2	TGTGCCAGCAGCCCCCGGGTGGGTGGCTACACCTTC	CASSPRVGGYTF
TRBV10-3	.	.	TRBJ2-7	TGTGCCATCAGTCCGGTCCCAGGGGACTCCTACGAGCAGTACTTC	CAISPVPGDSYEQYF
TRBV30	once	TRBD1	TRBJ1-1	TGTGCCTGGGCCCGGACAGGGAGAGAGGCTTTCTTT	CAWARTGREAFF
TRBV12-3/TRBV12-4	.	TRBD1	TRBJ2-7	TGTGCCAGCAGCCGTCGACAGGGCCCCGAGCAGTACTTC	CASSRRQGPEQYF
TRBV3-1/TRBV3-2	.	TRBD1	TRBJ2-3	TGTGCCAGCAGCGTCCGGTGGACAGGGACGTCCGATACGCAGTATTTT	CASSVRWTGTSDTQYF
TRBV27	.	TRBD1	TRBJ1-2	TGTGCCAGCAGTTCATATCCGGGACAGGGGGCACGGGGTATCCCCCACTATGGCTACACCTTC	CASSSYPGQGARGIPHYGYTF
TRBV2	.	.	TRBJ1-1	TGTGCCAGCAGTGATACGACTCTCGCCACTGAAGCTTTCTTT	CASSDTTLATEAFF
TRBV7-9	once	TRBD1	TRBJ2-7	TGTGCCAGCAGCACCGGACAGGGGGGCCCCTACGAGCAGTACTTC	CASSTGQGGPYEQYF
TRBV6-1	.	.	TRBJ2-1	TGTGCCAGCAGTGAAAGACCGGGAGCCCACGGTGAGCAGTTCTTC	CASSERPGAHGEQFF
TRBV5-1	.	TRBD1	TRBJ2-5	TGCGCCAGCAGCATCACAGGGGACCCAGAGACCCAGTACTTC	CASSITGDPETQYF
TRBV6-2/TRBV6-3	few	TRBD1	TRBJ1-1	TGTGCCAGCAGCCCCGTGGGACAGGGGGCCACTGAAGCTTTCTTT	CASSPVGQGATEAFF
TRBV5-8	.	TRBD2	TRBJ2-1	TGTGCCAGCAGCTTGGTCCTTAGCGGGGGACCCTCCTACAATGAGCAGTTCTTC	CASSLVLSGGPSYNEQFF
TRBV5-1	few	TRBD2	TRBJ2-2	TGCGCCAGCGAACCAGCGGGGAGCACCGGGGAGCTGTTTTTT	CASEPAGSTGELFF
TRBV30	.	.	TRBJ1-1	TGTGCCTACCGTACAGGCCCCGGAGCTTTCTTT	CAYRTGPGAFF
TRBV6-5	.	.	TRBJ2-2	TGTGCCAGCAGTTATTGGGCAAGCACCGGGGAGCTGTTTTTT	CASSYWASTGELFF
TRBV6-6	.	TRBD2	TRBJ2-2	TGTGCCAGCAGCAAAACTTTTGGGGGGGTAGCCGGGGAGCTGTTTTTT	CASSKTFGGVAGELFF
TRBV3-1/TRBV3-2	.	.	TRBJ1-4	TGTGCCAGCAGCCAACAGGGGTTTAGAGAAAAACTGTTTTTT	CASSQQGFREKLFF
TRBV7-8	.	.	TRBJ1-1	TGTGCCAGCAGTTCTGAGGGGGACACTGAAGCTTTCTTT	CASSSEGDTEAFF
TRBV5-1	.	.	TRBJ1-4	TGCGCCAGCAGCTCTCGGGGTGAAAATGAAAAACTGTTTTTT	CASSSRGENEKLFF
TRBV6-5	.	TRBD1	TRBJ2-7	TGTGCCACGGACAGGGTAATCTACGAGCAGTACTTC	CATDRVIYEQYF
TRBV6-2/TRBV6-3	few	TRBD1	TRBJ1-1	TGTGCCAGCAGCCTACAGGGGGCGGGAAACACTGAAGCTTTCTTT	CASSLQGAGNTEAFF
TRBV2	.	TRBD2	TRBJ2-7	TGTGCCACAGACCCTGGACTAGCGGGCGAGCAGTACTTC	CATDPGLAGEQYF
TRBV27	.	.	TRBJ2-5	TGTGCCAGCAGTTTTGGTTCTGATAAGGGACACTCGACCCAGTACTTC	CASSFGSDKGHSTQYF
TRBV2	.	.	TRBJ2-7	TGTGCCAGCAGTTACTCCTACGAGCAGTACTTC	CASSYSYEQYF
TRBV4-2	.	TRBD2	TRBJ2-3	TGTGCCAGCAGCGTCCGACTAGCGGGGGGGCCAGATACGCAGTATTTT	CASSVRLAGGPDTQYF
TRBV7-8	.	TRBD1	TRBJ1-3	TGTGCCAGCAGCTTAGTAACAGGGGACTCTGGAAACACCATATATTTT	CASSLVTGDSGNTIYF
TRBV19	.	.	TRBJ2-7	TGTGCCAGTAGTATTCCAGGGGGGACCGAGCAGTACTTC	CASSIPGGTEQYF
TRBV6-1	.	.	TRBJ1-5	TGTGCCAGCAGTGAAGCGCGGTACAGGGCGAATCAGCCCCAGCATTTT	CASSEARYRANQPQHF
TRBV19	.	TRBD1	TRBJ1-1	TGTGCCAGTAGGAGGACAGGACCGAACACTGAAGCTTTCTTT	CASRRTGPNTEAFF
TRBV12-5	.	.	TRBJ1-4	TGTGCTAGTGGTTTGCGAATCGTGGGGGCGCTTAATGAAAATCTGTTTTTT	CASGLRIVGALNENLFF
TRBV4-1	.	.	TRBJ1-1	TGCGCCAGCAGCCATGATAGGGGGAACACTGAAGCTTTCTTT	CASSHDRGNTEAFF
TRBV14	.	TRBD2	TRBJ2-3	TGTGCCAGCAGCCAAGGATATAGCGGGCCGCACACAGATACGCAGTATTTT	CASSQGYSGPHTDTQYF
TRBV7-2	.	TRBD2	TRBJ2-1	TGTGCCAGCAGCTTCCTAAGGACTAGCGGGGGGACGGAGTTCTTC	CASSFLRTSGGTEFF
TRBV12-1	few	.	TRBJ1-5	TGTGCCAGCAGCCGACGCTCTGGGCATAGCAATCAGCCCCAGCATTTT	CASSRRSGHSNQPQHF
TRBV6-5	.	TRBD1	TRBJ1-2	TGTGCCAGCCGAAGGACAGGGGCTTTCTATGGCTACACCTTC	CASRRTGAFYGYTF
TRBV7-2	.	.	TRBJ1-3	TGTGCCAGCAGCTCGGGACCGGGGGTAGGAAACACCATATATTTT	CASSSGPGVGNTIYF
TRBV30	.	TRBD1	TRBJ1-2	TGTGCCTGGAGTAGGACAGGGAGGATATCTAACTATGGCTACACCTTC	CAWSRTGRISNYGYTF